A single sample is the source of the 12 T cell receptor beta chains below, sequenced in a study of blood T cell repertoires in COVID-19. The assay was immunoSEQ multiplex PCR, and TCRdb's table has in-frame clones only and misses some. Of 350,000 to 450,000 clones listed, roughly nine tenths are singletons. Sequences were obtained from PBMCs or T cells enriched from blood (not recorded which). The receptors stem from a woman in her thirties or forties who had been exposed to COVID-19.

J is TRBJ2-3 and V is TRBV11-2, with D perhaps given as TRBD1 or TRBD2 (8 bases each). Germline V CDR1 and CDR2: SGHAT, FQNNGV. The CDR3 has 15 residues. The CDR3 DNA sequence: TGTGCAAGCGGGAGAACAGGGGGAGGCACAGATACGCAGTATTTT. It specifies CASGRTGGGTDTQYF. Full variable domain (missing parts from reference TRBV11-2 and TRBJ2-3): EAGVAQSPRYKIIEKRQSVAFWCNPISGHATLYWYQQILGQGPKLLIQFQNNGVVDDSQLPKDRFSAERLKGVDSTLKIQPAKLEDSAVYLCASGRTGGGTDTQYFGPGTRLTVL.

The count of this clone is one. The chain joins TRBV5-4 to TRBJ2-7; D not resolved. Per germline, CDR1 SGHNT and CDR2 YYREEE (reference sequence). V lost 2 bases, J lost 0 bases, and 6 bases lay in between. This CDR3 is 13 amino acids long. CDR3 DNA: TGTGCCAGCAGCTTCCGGAGCTCCTACGAGCAGTACTTC. Amino acid sequence: CASSFRSSYEQYF.

The rearrangement links TRBV9 to TRBJ1-5, with D perhaps matching TRBD1 (5 bases). CDR1 SGDLS and CDR2 YYNGEE come from the germline V gene. The length of the CDR3 is 15 residues. V lost 0 bases and J lost 3, with 10 bases in between. CDR3 nucleotide sequence: TGTGCCAGCAGCGTAGCGGGGGATTCCAATCAGCCCCAGCATTTT. This sequence encodes CASSVAGDSNQPQHF.

This chain connects TRBV18 to TRBJ1-2; D call uncertain. V was cut by 5 bases and J by 0 bases, with 7 bases left in between. Germline CDR1 KGHSH, CDR2 LQKENI. The CDR3 covers 13 residues. In DNA form, the CDR3 reads TGTGCCAGCTCAACGGGTTCTAACTATGGCTACACCTTC. Residues: CASSTGSNYGYTF.

Worth noting for this clone: A clone one base away is much larger, so this may be a read error. The rearrangement joins TRBV19 to TRBJ2-7, with 11 positions matching TRBD1. With 7 bases clipped from V and 6 bases from J, the junction kept 5 bases outside the gene matches. This CDR3 comprises 13 residues. Germline values: CDR1 LNHDA, CDR2 SQIVND (reference sequence). DNA of the CDR3: TGTGCCAGTAAAGGGACAGGGGGAATCGAGCAGTACTTC. Translation: CASKGTGGIEQYF.

In its sample, this clone was seen once. The chain employs TRBV9 and TRBJ1-3; possible D gene TRBD1, 5 bases. The germline V gene encodes CDR1 SGDLS and CDR2 YYNGEE. This CDR3 comprises 15 residues. Trimming cost V 2 bases and J 8 bases, with 17 bases left between them. Written as DNA, the CDR3 is TGTGCCAGCAGCGTTTTTTCGGGGGGAGTGGACACCATATATTTT. Its protein is CASSVFSGGVDTIYF.

V is TRBV7-3 and J is TRBJ2-2; D possibly corresponds to TRBD1 (6 bases). There are 16 residues in the CDR3. The germline gives CDR1 SGHTA, CDR2 FQGTGA. V lost 1 base to trimming and J lost 0 bases, with 9 bases between them. This chain's CDR3 is CASSLNGGPNTGELFF. The CDR3 nucleotides read TGTGCCAGCAGCTTAAATGGGGGCCCGAACACCGGGGAGCTGTTTTTT.

This clone is a singleton in its sample. V and J are TRBV24-1 and TRBJ2-1; TRBD2 matches 11 bases. J lost 10 bases, V lost 5 bases, and 9 bases had no gene match. The germline gives CDR1 KGHDR, CDR2 SFDVKD. This CDR3 is 15 amino acids long. The DNA for the CDR3 is TGTGCCACCAGTGGTACATCCGGGACTAGCGGAGAGCAGTTCTTC. This codes for CATSGTSGTSGEQFF.

V and J are TRBV6-4 and TRBJ1-2, with 7 bases matching TRBD1. V was pared by 4 bases and J by 7 bases, with 9 bases of the junction left unmatched. The CDR3 is made up of 14 amino acids. Germline CDR1 MRHNA, CDR2 SNTAGT. CDR3: CASSVQTGSGGYTF. CDR3 nucleotide sequence: TGTGCCAGCAGTGTCCAGACAGGGAGTGGTGGCTACACCTTC.

V usage is TRBV5-1 and J usage is TRBJ2-7; 11 bases match TRBD1. The germline gives CDR1 SGHRS, CDR2 YFSETQ. The CDR3 consists of 15 residues. The trim removed 4 bases at V and 3 bases at J, leaving 6 bases unmatched. The CDR3 DNA follows: TGCGCCAGCAGCGGTGGGACAGGGGGTGGCTACGAGCAGTACTTC. It encodes CASSGGTGGGYEQYF.

The chain combines TRBV7-2 with TRBJ2-3, with TRBD2 as a possible D gene (5 bases). In germline, CDR1 is SGHTA, CDR2 FQGNSA. V gave up 6 bases and J gave up 5 bases, with 12 bases separating them. The CDR3 extends over 13 amino acids. The CDR3 spells CASRDFSGDTQYF. The CDR3 DNA reads TGTGCCAGCAGGGACTTCAGCGGAGATACGCAGTATTTT.

In this sample, this clone turned up once. The chain recombines TRBV14 with TRBJ2-2; D is perhaps TRBD2 (5 bases). Germline loops: CDR1 SGHDN, CDR2 FVKESK. CDR3 length equals 16 residues. Trimming took off 1 base at V and 5 bases at J, with 14 bases between the two ends. The CDR3 is CASSQASGFMTGELFF. In DNA form, the CDR3 reads TGTGCCAGCAGCCAAGCCAGCGGATTTATGACCGGGGAGCTGTTTTTT.